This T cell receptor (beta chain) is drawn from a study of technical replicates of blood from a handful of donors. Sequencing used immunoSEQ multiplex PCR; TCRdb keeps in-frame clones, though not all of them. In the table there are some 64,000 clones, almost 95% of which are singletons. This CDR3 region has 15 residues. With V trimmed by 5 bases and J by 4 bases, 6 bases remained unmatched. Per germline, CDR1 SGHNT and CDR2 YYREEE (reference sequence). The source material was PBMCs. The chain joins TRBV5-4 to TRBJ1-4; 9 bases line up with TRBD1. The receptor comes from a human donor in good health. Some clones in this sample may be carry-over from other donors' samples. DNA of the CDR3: TGTGCCAGCAGTCTCGACAGGGGGTTTAATGAAAAACTGTTTTTT. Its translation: CASSLDRGFNEKLFF.